This T cell receptor (beta chain) originates from a study of T cell responses to AZD1222 COVID-19 vaccine (dated by TCRdb to 2020 to 2023). About the full investigation: AZD1222 recipients with second doses at about 4 weeks or about 12 weeks were pooled, because spike-specific TCR depth and breadth did not differ between schedules. A total of 240 or so trial participants underwent TCR sequencing, of whom roughly 210 had received two doses of AZD1222 and 26 had received two doses of the MenACWY control vaccine. Trial participants were enrolled into age subgroups of 18-55, 56-69 and 70-plus years, which contained about 150, 27 and 61 TCR-sequenced participants, respectively. On the study overall, not on this receptor specifically: A significant rise in spike-specific TCR breadth and depth was observed after two AZD1222 doses relative to day 0 and relative to MenACWY recipients. No day 14 peak-response samples were available, so repertoires were characterized only after the peak T cell response. Most participants were white British and females outnumbered males, and the authors suggested that clonal diversity may have been underestimated. Reportedly, close to half of the unique spike-specific TCRs recognized epitopes lying outside the regions that are mutated in the B.1.351 and B.1.1.7 variants. The vaccine-associated CD4 TCRs covered the entire spike protein, and the dominant responses fell in regions 160-218 and 743-854. In the small 56-69-year group, the increase in depth fell short of significance, most likely because of low power. Conclusions about previously exposed vaccinees are limited, since just 6 or 7 AZD1222 recipients were seropositive for SARS-CoV-2 at baseline.

The time point label of this sample denotes: baseline before first vaccination. Samples from vaccinated people were obtained from the UK trials COV001 and COV002, which included a single-blind randomized controlled phase 2/3 trial of AZD1222 (ChAdOx1 nCoV-19) in healthy adults. For TCRbeta chain sequencing, PBMC samples were collected from trial participants at day 0 and at day 28 after the second dose. The CDR3 regions of human TCRbeta chains were analyzed by immunosequencing. Per the source publication's procedure: TCRs in the repertoires were compared against a reference library of SARS-CoV-2-specific TCRs that had been generated with the MIRA antigen-specificity platform. Breadth was defined as the fraction of unique TCRs that were SARS-CoV-2-associated, and depth was defined as the fraction of total T cells that were SARS-CoV-2-associated. Using the MIRA data, every spike-specific TCR was mapped to the spike region that the TCR reacted to and assigned to either a CD4 or a CD8 class. Log10-transformed breadth and depth values were compared by one-way ANOVA with Sidak's multiple comparisons tests. TCRdb took over this immuneACCESS table, retaining in-frame rearrangements with V and J assigned. Such tables are incomplete; in checked studies, under half of the missing clones stem from an unresolved V gene, and the remainder is unexplained. V and J calls and clone size are those listed in that table; D and trimming were worked out from the DNA. Counted in this sample were 56,000 or so clones; 70% to 90% of them appeared once. Less than 15% of the sample rests with the top ten.

As for this clone: The antigen it binds to is not known. Qualities for individual bases were not recorded, and no much larger clone is one base off.

A distance of 10 bases separates the germline ends of V and J, which lose 2 bases and 2 bases respectively. In the germline V gene (reference sequence), CDR1 corresponds to SGHNT and CDR2 to YYREEE. From its cysteine to its phenylalanine, the CDR3 spans 15 amino acids. Only the CDR3 region is kept as DNA, spanning 45 bases read in frame from base 1. Recombination joined TRBV5-4 with TRBJ2-2; the D segment cannot be called with confidence. The sample consisted of peripheral blood, taken on day 0 of AZD1222 vaccination. The clonotype comes from an adult in good health. The nucleotide sequence reads as follows: TGTGCCAGCAGCTTCATGGGAATAAACACCGGGGAGCTGTTTTTT. Translated, it reads CASSFMGINTGELFF.